The 15 T cell receptor beta chains presented below share a single source sample, sequenced in a study of T cells in Graves' hyperthyroidism and ophthalmopathy. Authors of the study amplified TCR beta CDR3 regions from RNA transcripts. Using the HTBI primer set, a first-round RT-PCR was run on the TCR CDR3. TCRdb recomputed calls from the multiplex PCR reads with MiXCR, one row per CDR3 protein. The sample carries 250,000 to 350,000 distinct CDR3 sequences, around 22% recorded once. Sequencing was performed on blood. The origin of the receptors is a man younger than 40 with Graves' ophthalmopathy.

This clonotype was picked up many times. The chain combines TRBV2 with TRBJ1-1; a possible D gene is TRBD1 (6 bases). The CDR3 totals 16 residues. Looked up from germline, CDR1 is SNHLY and CDR2 is FYNNEI. V gave up 3 bases and J gave up 5 bases, with 19 bases separating them. The CDR3: CASSEGPGRGKTEAFF. CDR3 nucleotide sequence: TGTGCCAGCAGTGAGGGGCCAGGAAGGGGGAAGACTGAAGCTTTCTTT.

Many counts were recorded for this clonotype. V gene TRBV2 combines with J gene TRBJ1-4; tentative D call: TRBD1 (6 bases). Germline CDR1 reads SNHLY; CDR2 reads FYNNEI. V lost 5 bases to trimming and J lost 11 bases, with 18 bases between them. The CDR3 length is 14 residues. CDR3 in amino acids: CASSFDRQSGKLFF. The CDR3 coding sequence is TGTGCCAGCAGTTTCGACAGGCAGTCTGGGAAACTGTTTTTT.

The rearrangement links TRBV29-1 to TRBJ2-1, with D possibly TRBD2 on 5 matching bases. The V end was cut by 0 bases, the J end by 6 bases, with 6 bases between. This CDR3 is built from 12 residues. Germline CDR1 and CDR2: SQVTM and ANQGSEA. The CDR3 sequence: CSVEEAANEQFF. In nucleotides, the CDR3 is TGCAGCGTTGAAGAAGCGGCCAATGAGCAGTTCTTC.

The chain has TRBV12-3 or TRBV12-4 and TRBJ2-1; TRBD2 aligns across 9 bases. V gave up 5 bases and J gave up 8 bases; unmatched junction bases: 10. The CDR3 spans 15 residues. This CDR3 is CASSPPGLAMDEQFF. Written as DNA, the CDR3 is TGTGCCAGCAGTCCCCCAGGACTAGCGATGGATGAGCAGTTCTTC.

This clonotype has only a few counts. V is TRBV3-1 and J is TRBJ1-4; weak D call: TRBD1 (6 bases). V lost 1 base and J lost 6, with 9 bases in between. The germline gives CDR1 LGHDT, CDR2 YNNKEL (reference sequence). This CDR3 spans 14 amino acids. The CDR3 is CASSQGSGDEKLFF. In DNA form, the CDR3 reads TGTGCCAGCAGCCAAGGATCAGGGGATGAAAAACTGTTTTTT.

The chain combines TRBV10-2 with TRBJ1-3, with 10 bases identical to TRBD1. The V segment lost 5 bases and the J segment 0 bases; nucleotides outside the gene matches: 7. CDR1 and CDR2 (germline): WSHSY, SAAADI. CDR3 size: 17 residues. CDR3: CASSRGTGASSGNTIYF. The CDR3, as DNA: TGCGCCAGCAGTAGGGGGACAGGGGCAAGCTCTGGAAACACCATATATTTT.

This clonotype has just a few counts. This sequence joins TRBV2 and TRBJ2-7; the D gene is possibly TRBD1 (5 bases). V dropped 6 bases and J dropped 0 bases, with 9 bases sitting between them. Germline CDR1 and CDR2: SNHLY and FYNNEI. CDR3 length: 13 amino acids. The CDR3 spells CASRETDSYEQYF. As DNA, the CDR3 is TGTGCCAGCAGGGAGACAGACTCCTACGAGCAGTACTTC.

This clonotype showed up just a few times. The chain recombines TRBV28 with TRBJ2-7; no firm D call. Germline CDR1 and CDR2: MDHEN and SYDVKM. The CDR3 has 13 residues. V dropped 5 bases and J dropped 8 bases, with 16 bases sitting between them. CDR3 DNA sequence: TGTGCCAGCAGTCCTCCAAATCCGCTCAAGCAGTACTTC. Translated, it gives CASSPPNPLKQYF. Drawing the rest from reference TRBV28 and TRBJ2-7, the complete variable domain is DVKVTQSSRYLVKRTGEKVFLECVQDMDHENMFWYRQDPGLGLRLIYFSYDVKMKEKGDIPEGYSVSREKKERFSLILESASTNQTSMYLCASSPPNPLKQYFGPGTRLTVT.

This clonotype was detected ten times or more. The V call is TRBV3-1, the J call TRBJ1-1; no reliable D call. V lost 4 bases to trimming and J lost 1 base, with 10 bases between them. The germline V gene has CDR1 LGHDT and CDR2 YNNKEL (reference sequence). CDR3 length: 14 amino acids. CDR3 residues: CASSPILGNTEAFF. CDR3 DNA sequence: TGTGCCAGCAGCCCGATACTAGGGAACACTGAAGCTTTCTTT. Combining the CDR3 with reference TRBV3-1 and TRBJ1-1 gives the whole variable domain DTAVSQTPKYLVTQMGNDKSIKCEQNLGHDTMYWYKQDSKKFLKIMFSYNNKELIINETVPNRFSPKSPDKAHLNLHINSLELGDSAVYFCASSPILGNTEAFFGQGTRLTVV.

J is TRBJ2-1 and V is TRBV28; D gene uncertain. Trimming removed 3 bases from V and 8 bases from J, with 5 bases in between. From germline, CDR1 is MDHEN and CDR2 SYDVKM. The CDR3 totals 11 residues. The CDR3 reads CASSFLDEQFF. Written as DNA, the CDR3 is TGTGCCAGCAGTTTTTTAGATGAGCAGTTCTTC.

This chain connects TRBV3-1 to TRBJ1-4, with 8 nucleotides matching TRBD1. The CDR3 is made up of 16 amino acids. Losses at the gene ends were 5 bases for V and 3 bases for J; bases not matched to a gene: 8. Germline lookup yields CDR1 LGHDT and CDR2 YNNKEL (reference sequence). CDR3 bases: TGTGCCAGCAGCAAACGGCCGGGACAGGCTAATGAAAAACTGTTTTTT. This gives the protein CASSKRPGQANEKLFF.

V and J are TRBV28 and TRBJ2-1; TRBD1 might be the D (6 bases). Trimming left V 5 bases short and J 0 bases short, with 11 bases between. The CDR3 loop spans 15 amino acids. From germline, CDR1 is MDHEN and CDR2 SYDVKM. CDR3 amino acids: CASSAGVSSYNEQFF. The CDR3 coding sequence is TGTGCCAGCAGTGCAGGGGTCAGCTCCTACAATGAGCAGTTCTTC.

The chain combines TRBV12-3 or TRBV12-4 with TRBJ2-5; 8 bases match TRBD2. CDR3 size: 16 residues. The ends lost 5 bases at V and 7 bases at J; junction bases unmatched: 15. DNA of the CDR3: TGTGCCAGCAGTCTGACCGGGAGGGGCCGAGCGGGGACCCAGTACTTC. Translated: CASSLTGRGRAGTQYF.

CDR3 amino acids: CASSLAGAVSSEAFF. The CDR3 DNA reads TGTGCCAGCAGCTTGGCCGGGGCAGTCTCATCTGAAGCTTTCTTT. This chain uses TRBV5-4 with TRBJ1-1, with D possibly being TRBD1 (5 bases). Trimming removed 0 bases at V and 6 bases at J, with 15 bases between. CDR1 and CDR2 (germline): SGHNT, YYREEE (reference sequence). This CDR3 spans 15 amino acids.

With regard to this clonotype: A much larger clone lies a single base off, so this may be a read error. The chain employs TRBV9 and TRBJ2-3, with D uncertain. The CDR3 is 18 amino acids. Germline CDR1 is SGDLS and CDR2 is YYNGEE. The DNA of the CDR3 is TGTGCCAGCAAGTCCCCCGAAAGCCTGCGGAGAAGCACAGATACGCGGTATTTT. Amino acids: CASKSPESLRRSTDTRYF.